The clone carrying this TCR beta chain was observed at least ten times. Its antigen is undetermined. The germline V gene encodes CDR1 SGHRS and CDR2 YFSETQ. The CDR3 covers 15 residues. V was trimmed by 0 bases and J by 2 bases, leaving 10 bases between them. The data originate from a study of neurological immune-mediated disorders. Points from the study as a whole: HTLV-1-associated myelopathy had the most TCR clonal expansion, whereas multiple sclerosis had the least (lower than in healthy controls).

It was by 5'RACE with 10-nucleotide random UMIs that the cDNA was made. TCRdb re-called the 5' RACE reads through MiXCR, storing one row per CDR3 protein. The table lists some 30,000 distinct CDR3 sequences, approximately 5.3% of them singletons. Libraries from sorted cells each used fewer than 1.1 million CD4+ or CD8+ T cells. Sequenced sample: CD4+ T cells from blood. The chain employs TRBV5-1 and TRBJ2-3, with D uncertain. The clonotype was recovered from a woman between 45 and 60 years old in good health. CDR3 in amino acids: CASSLGGAYTDTQYF. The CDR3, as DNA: TGCGCCAGCAGCTTGGGAGGAGCTTACACAGATACGCAGTATTTT.